These T cell receptor beta chains were read from a single sample in a study of blood T cell repertoires in COVID-19. Sequencing was performed with immunoSEQ multiplex PCR; in TCRdb, only in-frame clones are kept and a portion is missing. The table records around 130,000 clones, 84% of them present only once. Sequencing input: peripheral blood. Receptors were obtained from a woman at least 80 years old with acute or convalescent COVID-19. Each CDR3 is given with its conserved first and last residue. The D gene is left open where the match is weak. Clone sizes are given selectively: once, few, many, or a class where the clone is expanded.

j_call,v_call,d_call,clone_size,cdr3_nt,cdr3_aa
TRBJ2-7,TRBV7-8,TRBD1,-,TGTGCCAGCAGCTTCCCGACAGGGGCTGAGGACGAGCAGTACTTC,CASSFPTGAEDEQYF
TRBJ1-5,TRBV6-5,-,-,TGTGCCAGCAGCCTGGTCGCAGACAATCAGCCCCAGCATTTT,CASSLVADNQPQHF
TRBJ2-3,TRBV5-4,-,-,TGTGCCAGCAGCTTCGTAGTGGGGAGTAGCACAGATACGCAGTATTTT,CASSFVVGSSTDTQYF
TRBJ1-6,TRBV30,-,-,TGTGCCTGGAGCCTAAGTGGGGGGGCACCCCTCCACTTT,CAWSLSGGAPLHF
TRBJ1-1,TRBV4-1,TRBD1,-,TGCGCCAGCAGCCAAGACCCCGACAGGGGAGTAGGGATGAACACTGAAGCTTTCTTT,CASSQDPDRGVGMNTEAFF
TRBJ2-2,TRBV18,TRBD1,-,TGTGCCAGCTCACCGTCCGGGACAGGTACCGGGGAGCTGTTTTTT,CASSPSGTGTGELFF
TRBJ2-7,TRBV4-3,-,few,TGCGCCAGCAGCCAAGATCTTTTATACGAGCAGTACTTC,CASSQDLLYEQYF
TRBJ1-1,TRBV19,-,-,TGTGCCAGTAGTATTAGTGGCAGGATGAACACTGAAGCTTTCTTT,CASSISGRMNTEAFF
TRBJ1-2,TRBV11-2,-,-,TGTGCCAGCAGCTTAGCCGGGACTCAGGGAGGCTACACCTTC,CASSLAGTQGGYTF
TRBJ2-1,TRBV12-3/TRBV12-4,TRBD1,-,TGTGCCAGCAGGGTACAGGGGTCGAATGAGCAGTTCTTC,CASRVQGSNEQFF
TRBJ1-1,TRBV3-1/TRBV3-2,-,-,TGTGCCAGCAGCCCCGTCGGGGACACTGAAGCTTTCTTT,CASSPVGDTEAFF
TRBJ1-2,TRBV29-1,-,-,TGCAGCGTTGATTGGTCGGGGGTCGATGGTGGCTACACCTTC,CSVDWSGVDGGYTF
TRBJ1-3,TRBV6-5,-,-,TGTGCCAGCAGTTACAAGAGGGGGAGAAACACCATATATTTT,CASSYKRGRNTIYF
TRBJ2-1,TRBV13,TRBD1,-,TGTGCCAGCAGCTTGACAGGGGGCGGCAGGGCGGAGCAGTTCTTC,CASSLTGGGRAEQFF
TRBJ2-1,TRBV9,-,few,TGTGCCAGCAGCGTAGAGAGCCAGGGTTACAATGAGCAGTTCTTC,CASSVESQGYNEQFF
TRBJ1-3,TRBV6-5,TRBD1,few,TGTGCCAGCAACCCCAGGGGGACTGGAAACACCATATATTTT,CASNPRGTGNTIYF
TRBJ2-3,TRBV5-1,TRBD2,-,TGCGCCAGCAGCTTCGGCCTAGCGGGGGGGCACGATACGCAGTATTTT,CASSFGLAGGHDTQYF
TRBJ2-2,TRBV12-5,-,once,TGTGCTAGTGGTGCCCCCGGAGGTTCGAACACCGGGGAGCTGTTTTTT,CASGAPGGSNTGELFF
TRBJ2-1,TRBV6-5,TRBD2,-,TGTGCCAGCAGTTACTCGTCGGGAGGCCACAATGAGCAGTTCTTC,CASSYSSGGHNEQFF
TRBJ1-6,TRBV5-1,TRBD1,-,TGCGCCAGCAGCTTGGTCGGAGGGGGCGGCTCACCCCTCCACTTT,CASSLVGGGGSPLHF
TRBJ1-1,TRBV18,TRBD1,-,TGTGCCAGCTCACCCTCAGGGGGCAAGAACACTGAAGCTTTCTTT,CASSPSGGKNTEAFF
TRBJ2-7,TRBV5-5,TRBD1,-,TGTGCCAGCAGGGGACAGGGAGTCCACGAGCAGTACTTC,CASRGQGVHEQYF
TRBJ1-2,TRBV6-5,TRBD1,-,TGTGCCAGCAGTTCCTCCGGGACAGGGGGCGAAAATGGCTACACCTTC,CASSSSGTGGENGYTF
TRBJ1-2,TRBV18,-,few,TGTGCCAGCTCACCAGGGGCGGAGGGAGGCTACACCTTC,CASSPGAEGGYTF
TRBJ1-2,TRBV27,-,-,TGTGCCAGCAGTTCCCAAATCCCGACAAAACGCATCGGCTATGGCTACACCTTC,CASSSQIPTKRIGYGYTF
TRBJ1-4,TRBV19,TRBD1,-,TGTGCCAGTAGAGACCGACAGGGGGCTGATAATGAAAAACTGTTTTTT,CASRDRQGADNEKLFF
TRBJ2-2,TRBV5-6,-,-,TGTGCCAGCAGCAAAGTAGCGTCCGGGGAGCTGTTTTTT,CASSKVASGELFF
TRBJ1-1,TRBV5-1,-,-,TGCGCCAGCAGCTTGGGGTTAACAACTGAAGCTTTCTTT,CASSLGLTTEAFF
TRBJ2-1,TRBV7-2,-,-,TGTGCCAGCAGCTTAGGGGACACATACAATGAGCAGTTCTTC,CASSLGDTYNEQFF
TRBJ1-1,TRBV5-1,TRBD1,-,TGCGCCAGCAGCTACAGGGGGAACACTGAAGCTTTCTTT,CASSYRGNTEAFF
TRBJ1-4,TRBV2,-,once,TGTGCCAGCAAGACACAGCATAATGAAAAACTGTTTTTT,CASKTQHNEKLFF
TRBJ2-1,TRBV6-2/TRBV6-3,TRBD1,-,TGTGCCAGCAGTCCGTCCGGGACAGGGGAAAATGAGCAGTTCTTC,CASSPSGTGENEQFF
TRBJ2-2,TRBV7-2,TRBD2,-,TGTGCCAGCAGGGTAGCGGGGGCGAACACCGGGGAGCTGTTTTTT,CASRVAGANTGELFF
TRBJ1-4,TRBV12-1,-,-,TGTGCCAGCAGCCTTTACAGGTTGCCTAATGAAAAACTGTTTTTT,CASSLYRLPNEKLFF
TRBJ2-4,TRBV7-9,TRBD2,-,TGTGCCAGCAGCTCATCCGGGACTAGCGGGGGTAGTGAGTACTTC,CASSSSGTSGGSEYF
TRBJ2-1,TRBV27,TRBD2,-,TGTGCCAGCAGTTTATGGACTAGCGGGGGGGCCTACAATGAGCAGTTCTTC,CASSLWTSGGAYNEQFF
TRBJ2-7,TRBV18,-,-,TGTGCCAGCTCACGCTCCGAGAGCTACGAGCAGTACTTC,CASSRSESYEQYF
TRBJ2-3,TRBV5-3,-,-,TGTGCCAGAAGCTTGGAACCTGAGGACTCCACAGATACGCAGTATTTT,CARSLEPEDSTDTQYF
TRBJ1-2,TRBV5-6,-,-,TGTGCCAGCAGCTCCAGAGGGGGTTTAGGTGGCTACACCTTC,CASSSRGGLGGYTF
TRBJ1-6,TRBV6-6,-,-,TGTGCCAGCAGTTACAACGGGAATAATTCACCCCTCCACTTT,CASSYNGNNSPLHF
TRBJ1-5,TRBV30,-,-,TGTGCCTGGAGTGTATCGACAGCCGAACAGCCCCAGCATTTT,CAWSVSTAEQPQHF
TRBJ2-1,TRBV7-6,TRBD1,-,TGTGCCAGCAGCCCCCTCAGGGACAGGGGATACAATGAGCAGTTCTTC,CASSPLRDRGYNEQFF
TRBJ1-6,TRBV9,TRBD1,-,TGTGCCAGCAGCGGACAGACAGGGGGTAATTCACCCCTCCACTTT,CASSGQTGGNSPLHF
TRBJ2-3,TRBV21-1,-,-,TGTGCCAGCAGCAAAGCAGGCTGGACTAGAGGCACAGATACGCAGTATTTT,CASSKAGWTRGTDTQYF
TRBJ2-5,TRBV30,-,-,TGTGCCTGGACAAGCTACCAAGAGACCCAGTACTTC,CAWTSYQETQYF
TRBJ2-5,TRBV30,-,-,TGTGCCTGGGGGCTGGGTCAGGGAAGTCGAGAGACCCAGTACTTC,CAWGLGQGSRETQYF
TRBJ2-5,TRBV5-1,-,-,TGCGCCAGCAGCTTGGACGGAAGGGGCGGGAAGGACTTC,CASSLDGRGGKDF
TRBJ1-2,TRBV30,-,-,TGTGCCTGGAGTGTGAGAGGGATCGATGGCTACACCTTC,CAWSVRGIDGYTF
TRBJ1-1,TRBV30,TRBD1,-,TGTGCCTGGACCATGGGGACAGCGAACACTGAAGCTTTCTTT,CAWTMGTANTEAFF
TRBJ2-7,TRBV7-2,-,-,TGTGCCAGCAGCTCAACGACTAGTGGCTACGAGCAGTACTTC,CASSSTTSGYEQYF
TRBJ1-4,TRBV6-5,-,-,TGTGCCACCAGTCGGGGTAGAGCAACTAATGAAAAACTGTTTTTT,CATSRGRATNEKLFF
TRBJ2-3,TRBV7-2,TRBD2,-,TGTGCCAGCAACGGACTAGCGGGAGGGGGCTCGGAGGCGCAGTATTTT,CASNGLAGGGSEAQYF
TRBJ1-2,TRBV18,TRBD1,-,TGTGCCAGCTCAACCGGGCAGGGGGCGTTCTATGGCTACACCTTC,CASSTGQGAFYGYTF
TRBJ2-7,TRBV6-6,-,-,TGTGCCAGCAGCCCAGACAGATCCTCGGCCTACGAGCAGTACTTC,CASSPDRSSAYEQYF
TRBJ1-5,TRBV5-1,TRBD1,-,TGCGCCAGCAGCCGGACAGGGGGTAGTAATCAGCCCCAGCATTTT,CASSRTGGSNQPQHF